Presented here are 7 T cell receptor beta chains from one specimen sequenced in a study of T-cell memory formation after mild COVID-19 (TCRdb year 2021). Library generation was performed with 5' RACE. Sequencing took place on an Illumina NovaSeq 6000. The public reads were run again by TCRdb, first through fastp at Q25 and then through MiXCR, and only productive beta chains were kept. Records with the same CDR3 protein are collapsed into one entry carrying the most frequent genes and DNA. Within this sample are roughly 400,000 distinct CDR3 sequences, with roughly 15% of them counted one time only. Of the sample, about 22% is held by the ten largest clones. The specimen sequenced was PBMCs or a T cell subset sorted from them (not recorded which). These receptors originate from a man aged 18 to 35 who had mild COVID-19 (a few samples of this study predate the infection). The sample titles of this study are shuffled in the database, so cell type and time point are left out; the donor was told from shared clones.

This clonotype was counted only a few times. This chain connects TRBV20-1 to TRBJ1-5; D not certain. Trimming removed 6 bases at V and 4 bases at J, with 13 bases between. CDR3 length: 13 residues. Germline V gene data show CDR1 as DFQATT and CDR2 as SNEGSKA (reference sequence). As DNA, the CDR3 is TGCAGTGCCCTTCGAGGGTTTAATCAGCCCCAGCATTTT. It codes for CSALRGFNQPQHF.

This rearrangement joins TRBV5-4 to TRBJ2-3; D gene ambiguous. V was cut by 4 bases and J by 6 bases, with 9 bases left in between. The CDR3 length is 12 residues. Looked up from germline, CDR1 is SGHNT and CDR2 is YYREEE (reference sequence). The CDR3: CASSKPGDTQYF. In nucleotides, the CDR3 is TGTGCCAGCAGCAAGCCAGGCGATACGCAGTATTTT.

In its sample, this clonotype was seen a few times. The chain carries TRBV20-1 and TRBJ1-5; D uncertain. Trimming stripped 0 bases from V and 2 bases from J, with 5 bases between. Germline CDR1 and CDR2: DFQATT and SNEGSKA (reference sequence). This CDR3 spans 13 amino acids. CDR3 residues: CSARDDGNQPQHF. The CDR3 coding sequence is TGCAGTGCTAGAGATGACGGCAATCAGCCCCAGCATTTT.

CDR3 bases: TGTGCCAGCAGCCCCCCGGGACAGTCTGAAGCTTTCTTT. This translates into CASSPPGQSEAFF. The V and J genes are TRBV3-1 and TRBJ1-1, with 7 bases fitting TRBD1. The CDR3 has 13 amino acids. V was clipped by 4 bases and J by 6 bases; unmatched bases: 5. The germline gives CDR1 LGHDT, CDR2 YNNKEL (reference sequence).

The gene calls are TRBV5-1 and TRBJ2-1, with D possibly being TRBD1 (6 bases). V shed 0 bases and J shed 1 base, with 8 bases lying between them. CDR1 and CDR2 from the germline V gene are SGHRS and YFSETQ. The CDR3 is 15 residues long. CDR3 sequence (DNA): TGCGCCAGCAGCTTGGGGACAGATTCCTACAATGAGCAGTTCTTC. This gives the protein CASSLGTDSYNEQFF.

V and J are TRBV28 and TRBJ2-2; D is unclear. CDR1 and CDR2 (germline): MDHEN, SYDVKM. Trimming took off 4 bases at V and 1 base at J, with 13 bases between the two ends. CDR3 length equals 16 residues. The CDR3 DNA reads TGTGCCAGCAGTTCCGTGGTCCCTAGGAACACCGGGGAGCTGTTTTTT. Its translation: CASSSVVPRNTGELFF.

V is TRBV28 and J is TRBJ1-5; TRBD1 is a possible D gene (5 bases). Germline CDR1 and CDR2: MDHEN and SYDVKM. The CDR3 spans 16 residues. V lost 5 bases to trimming and J lost 3 bases, with 17 bases between them. CDR3 nucleotide sequence: TGTGCCAGCAGTCCCCTATCTTTGGGGCACAATCAGCCCCAGCATTTT. It specifies CASSPLSLGHNQPQHF.